This record looks at one T cell receptor beta chain sequence and its context. Antigen unknown. 13 Jbeta primers and 60 Vbeta primers were used for the PCR. Using immunoSEQ multiplex PCR, the repertoire was profiled, and TCRdb retains in-frame clones only, with some absent. This table has approximately 150,000 clones, 76% appearing once. These data originate in a study of cytomegalovirus exposure and HLA in healthy donors. Donors sampled were nominally healthy, though unrecorded immune exposures were likely. Germline V gene data show CDR1 as LNHDA and CDR2 as SQIVND (reference sequence). V lost 7 bases, J lost 11 bases, and 15 bases stayed unmatched. The CDR3 has 14 residues. General study results and limits: As immune exposure information, only CMV serostatus was available. Analysis was performed later, and it showed HLA-associated TCR beta chains to be more clonally expanded than equally common others. Previously analyzed data showed that most TCR beta V segments were productive at a frequency of about 87% or about 30%.

Sequenced: PBMCs. The receptor comes from a male donor in good health and CMV-seronegative. The chain links TRBV19 to TRBJ2-5; 8 bases match TRBD2. DNA of the CDR3: TGTGCCAGTAAAGTTGCGGGGGGCGCCGGAGAGCAGTACTTC. Protein product: CASKVAGGAGEQYF.